Listed here is a single T cell receptor beta chain. The antigen this receptor binds is unknown. The input lacks base qualities; no much larger clone sits a single base away. Sequences MNHNS (CDR1) and SASEGT (CDR2) are obtained from the germline V gene. Cut back by 1 base and 7 bases, the V and J ends lie 13 bases apart. The CDR3 runs 14 amino acids, cysteine and phenylalanine included. Here the CDR3 DNA is all that survives: 42 bases in frame from base 1. The immunoSEQ Assay was used to sequence TCRbeta CDR3 regions. After extraction, genomic DNA underwent amplification by bias-controlled multiplex PCR, followed by high-throughput sequencing. The published analysis was carried out like this. To quantify the absolute abundance of every unique TCRbeta CDR3 region, sequences were collapsed and filtered. T cell fraction was estimated by normalizing TCRbeta template counts to usable DNA, which was measured by amplifying reference genes present in all nucleated cells. Repertoire TCRs were annotated as SARS-CoV-2-specific by exact matching of V gene, CDR3 amino acid sequence and J gene to a known reactive TCR set. The reference SARS-CoV-2 TCR set was obtained from MIRA and was filtered for enrichment in COVID-19-positive ImmuneCODE repertoires, whereby public or cross-reactive TCRs were removed. Using the MIRA antigens, annotated TCRs were further analysed by specific ORF or by position within an ORF. Breadth was defined as the number of annotated unique rearrangements divided by the total number of unique productive rearrangements, and depth was defined as the summed frequency of the annotated unique rearrangements. TCR breadth was compared between groups using two-sided Wilcoxon rank-sum tests. In its TCRdb copy, this immuneACCESS table keeps in-frame sequences only and misses some clones. Where compared with another copy, unresolved V genes explain less than half of these, and the others have no known cause. The V and J calls and clone size come from that table; D and trimming were worked out from the DNA. Counted in this sample were 350,000 to 400,000 clones; 89% of them appeared once. Approximately 1.9% of the sample goes to the ten largest clones.

Explained via the paper, the treatment or condition label denotes: about 20 received Ad26.COV2.S at low or high dose, single or two shots; about 5 received placebo; per-sample allocation not given. Repertoires of vaccine and placebo recipients were sequenced from samples taken on day 63 after the first injection. Cohort 1b enrolled about two dozen adults aged 18-55 years at a single site in Boston, USA, between 29 July and 7 August 2020. Ad26.COV2.S was a replication-incompetent adenovirus type 26 vector that expressed a prefusion-stabilized SARS-CoV-2 spike protein derived from the original Wuhan strain. This sample stems from a study of Ad26.COV2.S vaccination and SARS-CoV-2 variants (dated by TCRdb to about 2021). Regarding the study in general: Vaccine-arm donors came from COV1001, a multicentre, randomized, double-blind, placebo-controlled phase I-IIa trial of Ad26.COV2.S in healthy adults. Ad26.COV2.S was administered intramuscularly at 5 x 10^10 or 1 x 10^11 viral particles, either as a single shot or as two shots given 56 days apart. TCRbeta repertoire sequencing served as the tool for gauging how specific and how broad the SARS-CoV-2-reactive T cell receptors were following Ad26.COV2.S vaccination. The TCR-sequenced set comprised around 30 samples: some 20 Ad26.COV2.S vaccine recipients, 5 placebo recipients and 8 SARS-CoV-2 convalescent individuals. Trial participants were randomized into five groups of five: low-dose or high-dose Ad26.COV2.S given once or twice, or placebo on both occasions. Throughout the experiments and outcome assessment, investigators stayed blinded to trial group allocation. Findings and caveats that apply to the study as a whole: Substantial breadth of spike-specific CD8+ and CD4+ T cell responses was reported after vaccination. The authors noted that the TCR breadth and depth analyses may have underestimated total T cell responses. Higher spike-specific TCR breadth was observed in Ad26.COV2.S recipients than in placebo recipients (P = 0.0014). Vaccine and placebo recipients had similar non-spike TCR breadth, a finding consistent with the vaccine containing only spike. The study lacked the statistical power to compare responses across vaccine doses or regimens.

The sequence came from a person between 18 and 65 years old who received the Ad26.COV2.S COVID-19 vaccine or a placebo. The receptor chain draws on TRBV6-1 and TRBJ1-2, with no confidently assigned D gene. The sequenced sample was peripheral blood, obtained in a trial of Ad26.COV2.S vaccine versus placebo. The CDR3 protein: CASSEGWAGVGYTF. The sequenced DNA is TGTGCCAGCAGTGAAGGCTGGGCAGGTGTTGGCTACACCTTC.